This T cell receptor (beta chain) is from a study of control samples from healthy donors and cancer patients. Profiled with immunoSEQ multiplex PCR; TCRdb holds only in-frame clones, not every one. Of roughly 200,000 clones listed, around 93% are singletons. Trimming removed 5 bases at V and 11 bases at J, with 15 bases between. This CDR3 contains 12 residues. Per the germline V gene, CDR1 is LNHNV and CDR2 is YYDKDF (reference sequence). The source of this sequence is a man aged 18 to 29 in good health. V is TRBV15 and J is TRBJ1-1; D gene uncertain. Sequencing used blood. CDR3 amino acids: CATSSAWKIAFF. The CDR3 DNA follows: TGTGCCACCAGCTCAGCGTGGAAGATCGCTTTCTTT.